What follows are 20 T cell receptor beta chains derived from one specimen sequenced in a study of blood T cell repertoires in COVID-19. Only in-frame clones appear in the TCRdb table, and some are missing; sequencing was by immunoSEQ multiplex PCR. Here the sample spans 200,000 to 300,000 clones, approximately 90% being singletons. The sample consisted of PBMCs or T cells enriched from blood (not recorded which). The receptors originated from a woman younger than 45 who had recovered from COVID-19.

The chain carries TRBV30 and TRBJ1-1, with 7 bases identical to TRBD1. This CDR3 is built from 12 residues. Germline V lookup: CDR1 GTSNPN, CDR2 SVGIG (reference sequence). V lost 6 bases and J lost 2; bases outside the gene matches: 3. CDR3 nucleotide sequence: TGTGCCTGTGGACAGGCCAACACTGAAGCTTTCTTT. This gives the protein CACGQANTEAFF.

The chain's CDR3 is CAWVSLRGGKWGYTF. Here the CDR3 DNA reads TGTGCCTGGGTATCTCTCCGGGGGGGGAAGTGGGGCTACACCTTC. The chain is built from TRBV30 and TRBJ1-2, with D tentatively TRBD1 (5 bases). The CDR3 is 15 residues long. Germline CDR1 and CDR2: GTSNPN and SVGIG (reference sequence). The ends were cut back, 5 bases at V and 8 bases at J, with 24 bases in the middle. The full variable domain, with the rest looked up from reference TRBV30 and TRBJ1-2, is SQTIHQWPATLVQPVGSPLSLECTVEGTSNPNLYWYRQAAGRGLQLLFYSVGIGQISSEVPQNLSASRPQDRQFILSSKKLLLSDSGFYLCAWVSLRGGKWGYTFGSGTRLTVV.

V and J are TRBV2 and TRBJ1-1; D gene ambiguous. The V gene's germline CDR1 is SNHLY and CDR2 FYNNEI. Trimming cost V 4 bases and J 3 bases, with 9 bases left between them. The CDR3 spans 13 residues. The CDR3 bases are TGTGCCAGCAGTGGACGGGGATACACTGAAGCTTTCTTT. Translating it yields CASSGRGYTEAFF.

V gene TRBV19 combines with J gene TRBJ1-1; perhaps TRBD1 as D (6 bases). V lost 4 bases, J lost 10 bases, and 16 bases lay in between. Per germline, CDR1 LNHDA and CDR2 SQIVND (reference sequence). The CDR3 length is 13 residues. The CDR3 protein is CASSSGGAPRAFF. CDR3 sequence (DNA): TGTGCCAGTAGTAGCGGGGGCGCGCCGAGAGCTTTCTTT.

The V gene is TRBV5-4, the J gene TRBJ2-7, with 7 bases that match TRBD1. The CDR3 length is 14 residues. Germline assignment: CDR1 SGHNT and CDR2 YYREEE (reference sequence). V was pared by 5 bases and J by 1 base, with 6 bases of the junction left unmatched. The CDR3 nucleotides are TGTGCCAGCAGAAGGACAGGAGCTTCCTACGAGCAGTACTTC. Its translation is CASRRTGASYEQYF.

V gene TRBV11-1 combines with J gene TRBJ1-1, with TRBD1 matching 9 bases. The CDR3 contains 13 residues. Per the germline V gene, CDR1 is SGHAT and CDR2 is FQDESV (reference sequence). V was pared by 5 bases and J by 5 bases, with 3 bases of the junction left unmatched. The CDR3 bases are TGTGCCAGCAGCCTGGGGACAGGGACTGAAGCTTTCTTT. This gives the protein CASSLGTGTEAFF.

The chain carries TRBV9 and TRBJ2-2, with TRBD2 identical over 9 bases. Germline trimming cut 1 base from V and 1 base from J; bases unmatched to any gene: 5. The CDR3 sequence is 17 residues long. Germline loops: CDR1 SGDLS, CDR2 YYNGEE. The CDR3: CASSVRLAEMNTGELFF. The CDR3 nucleotides are TGTGCCAGCAGCGTACGACTAGCGGAGATGAACACCGGGGAGCTGTTTTTT. The full variable domain, completed using reference TRBV9 and TRBJ2-2, is DSGVTQTPKHLITATGQRVTLRCSPRSGDLSVYWYQQSLDQGLQFLIQYYNGEERAKGNILERFSAQQFPDLHSELNLSSLELGDSALYFCASSVRLAEMNTGELFFGEGSRLTVL.

The J gene is TRBJ1-2, the V gene TRBV5-1; 9 bases fit TRBD1. The V segment lost 0 bases and the J segment 8 bases; nucleotides outside the gene matches: 11. Germline CDR1 is SGHRS and CDR2 is YFSETQ. CDR3 size: 16 residues. CDR3 amino acids: CASSLAVGQGSGGYTF. Written as DNA, the CDR3 is TGCGCCAGCAGCTTGGCCGTAGGACAGGGGTCGGGCGGCTACACCTTC.

The chain uses TRBV20-1 and TRBJ2-1; 11 nucleotides line up with TRBD2. The germline gives CDR1 DFQATT, CDR2 SNEGSKA (reference sequence). Trimming cost V 3 bases and J 6 bases; bases outside gene matches: 7. This CDR3 has 15 amino acids. The CDR3: CSASLLAGVSNEQFF. The CDR3 nucleotides read TGCAGTGCTAGTCTACTAGCGGGAGTCTCCAATGAGCAGTTCTTC.

This chain joins TRBV7-9 and TRBJ1-3; TRBD1 is a possible D gene (6 bases). V lost 5 bases, J lost 2 bases, and 16 bases lay in between. The germline V gene encodes CDR1 SEHNR and CDR2 FQNEAQ (reference sequence). CDR3 length: 16 residues. In DNA, the CDR3 is TGTGCCAGCAGCGGGTACAGTGGGGGCGCTGGAAACACCATATATTTT. Its translation: CASSGYSGGAGNTIYF.

This clone was picked up one time. V usage is TRBV15 and J usage is TRBJ1-6; tentative D call: TRBD1 (5 bases). The CDR3 consists of 15 residues. V was cut by 2 bases and J by 13 bases, with 18 bases left in between. The germline gives CDR1 LNHNV, CDR2 YYDKDF (reference sequence). CDR3 sequence reads: CATSRSPEGRTPLHF. The CDR3, as DNA: TGTGCCACCAGCAGATCACCTGAGGGGAGGACTCCCCTCCACTTT. The variable domain in full, completed from reference TRBV15 and TRBJ1-6, reads DAMVIQNPRYQVTQFGKPVTLSCSQTLNHNVMYWYQQKSSQAPKLLFHYYDKDFNNEADTPDNFQSRRPNTSFCFLDIRSPGLGDTAMYLCATSRSPEGRTPLHFGNGTRLTVT.

The gene calls are TRBV29-1 and TRBJ1-1, with 9 bases matching TRBD1. The CDR3 sequence is 14 residues long. Germline CDR1 reads SQVTM; CDR2 reads ANQGSEA. V gave up 7 bases and J gave up 5 bases; unmatched junction bases: 11. CDR3 amino acids: CSGMTGGEGTEAFF. CDR3 coding DNA: TGCAGCGGCATGACAGGGGGTGAAGGGACTGAAGCTTTCTTT.

This chain joins TRBV2 and TRBJ2-2, with D maybe TRBD2 (5 bases). There are 13 residues in the CDR3. The germline gives CDR1 SNHLY, CDR2 FYNNEI. Trimming took off 6 bases at V and 6 bases at J, with 11 bases between the two ends. In DNA, the CDR3 is TGTGCCAGCAGGACGGAGGTCGCCGGGGAGCTGTTTTTT. Translation: CASRTEVAGELFF.

The chain has TRBV18 and TRBJ2-1; 15 bases fit TRBD2. CDR1 and CDR2 (germline): KGHSH, LQKENI. CDR3 length equals 17 residues. V was pared by 3 bases and J by 6 bases, with 6 bases of the junction left unmatched. CDR3 DNA sequence: TGTGCCAGCTCACCCGGACTAGCGGGAGGGACTCGCAATGAGCAGTTCTTC. This sequence encodes CASSPGLAGGTRNEQFF. The full variable domain, rest sourced from reference TRBV18 and TRBJ2-1, is NAGVMQNPRHLVRRRGQEARLRCSPMKGHSHVYWYRQLPEEGLKFMVYLQKENIIDESGMPKERFSAEFPKEGPSILRIQQVVRGDSAAYFCASSPGLAGGTRNEQFFGPGTRLTVL.

The chain joins TRBV19 to TRBJ1-2; D might be TRBD1 (5 bases). Germline-derived CDR1 and CDR2 are LNHDA and SQIVND (reference sequence). V was trimmed by 6 bases and J by 8 bases, leaving 10 bases between them. This CDR3 is built from 11 residues. The CDR3 nucleotides are TGTGCCAGTAGGGAGGGGACGGGCTACACCTTC. The encoded protein is CASREGTGYTF. Together with reference TRBV19 and TRBJ1-2, the CDR3 gives the full variable domain: DGGITQSPKYLFRKEGQNVTLSCEQNLNHDAMYWYRQDPGQGLRLIYYSQIVNDFQKGDIAEGYSVSREKKESFPLTVTSAQKNPTAFYLCASREGTGYTFGSGTRLTVV.

The rearrangement uses TRBV28 and TRBJ2-7, with 10 nucleotides matching TRBD2. The V gene end was trimmed by 4 bases and the J gene end by 2 bases; junction bases not matched to a gene: 5. The germline CDR1 and CDR2 sequences are MDHEN and SYDVKM. CDR3 size: 15 residues. The CDR3 sequence: CASSSLSGRAYEQYF. For the CDR3, the DNA is TGTGCCAGCAGTTCCTTGAGCGGGAGGGCCTACGAGCAGTACTTC.

The chain's CDR3 is CASRGQGTYEQYF. The CDR3 DNA sequence: TGTGCCAGCCGAGGACAGGGGACCTACGAGCAGTACTTC. The chain uses TRBV27 and TRBJ2-7; 9 bases align to TRBD1. Losses at the gene ends were 8 bases for V and 2 bases for J; bases not matched to a gene: 4. The CDR3 is made up of 13 amino acids. Germline CDR1 and CDR2: MNHEY and SMNVEV (reference sequence).

The rearrangement links TRBV7-3 to TRBJ2-7; D is possibly TRBD1 (5 bases). V was pared by 5 bases and J by 2 bases, with 10 bases between. CDR3 length equals 13 residues. Germline V CDR1 and CDR2: SGHTA, FQGTGA. CDR3 sequence reads: CASSPKTAYEQYF. The CDR3 DNA sequence: TGTGCCAGCAGCCCAAAGACAGCCTACGAGCAGTACTTC.

The chain has TRBV18 and TRBJ1-1, with D possibly matching TRBD1 (5 bases). Germline lookup yields CDR1 KGHSH and CDR2 LQKENI. The CDR3 is 15 amino acids. V lost 2 bases and J lost 4, with 14 bases in between. The CDR3 loop reads CASSPGMQGGTEAFF. Written as DNA, the CDR3 is TGTGCCAGCTCACCAGGTATGCAGGGTGGCACTGAAGCTTTCTTT.

The rearrangement joins TRBV29-1 to TRBJ1-1; TRBD1 matches 10 bases. Germline lookup yields CDR1 SQVTM and CDR2 ANQGSEA. V lost 5 bases and J lost 7; bases outside the gene matches: 7. The length of the CDR3 is 13 residues. This CDR3 reads CSVTGTGAGEAFF. DNA for the CDR3: TGCAGCGTTACTGGGACAGGGGCAGGTGAAGCTTTCTTT.